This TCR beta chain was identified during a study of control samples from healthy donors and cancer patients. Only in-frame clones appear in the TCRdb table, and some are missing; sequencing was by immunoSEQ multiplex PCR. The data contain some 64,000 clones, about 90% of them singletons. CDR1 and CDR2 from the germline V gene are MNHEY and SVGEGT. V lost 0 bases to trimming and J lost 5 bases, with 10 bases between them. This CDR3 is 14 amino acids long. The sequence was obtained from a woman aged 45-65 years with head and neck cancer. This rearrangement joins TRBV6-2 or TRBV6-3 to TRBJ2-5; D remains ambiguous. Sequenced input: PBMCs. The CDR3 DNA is TGTGCCAGCAGTTACTCGTTCGGACGCGAGACCCAGTACTTC. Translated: CASSYSFGRETQYF.